A single sample gave rise to the 25 T cell receptor beta chains below, sequenced in a study of shared clonotypes between healthy human individuals. CD45RO-negative cells were positively selected for CCR7, leaving out terminally differentiated effector memory CD45RA+ cells. Produced via immunoSEQ multiplex PCR; TCRdb's table is partial and in-frame only. Of approximately 840,000 clones in the sample, 96% were seen once. The specimen sequenced was naive CD8+ T cells sorted from blood. All receptors derive from a man between 25 and 39 years old in good health.

V usage is TRBV7-9 and J usage is TRBJ2-7; 11 positions agree with TRBD1. This CDR3 comprises 15 residues. The germline V gene has CDR1 SEHNR and CDR2 FQNEAQ (reference sequence). V lost 4 bases and J lost 1; bases outside the gene matches: 3. The CDR3 nucleotides read TGTGCCAGCAGCTACCGGGACAGGGGGTCCTACGAGCAGTACTTC. Translated: CASSYRDRGSYEQYF.

The chain recombines TRBV7-9 with TRBJ2-1; D is ambiguous. The V and J ends lost 9 bases and 9 bases respectively, with 24 bases between them. From germline, CDR1 is SEHNR and CDR2 FQNEAQ (reference sequence). The CDR3 runs to 15 residues. The CDR3 DNA follows: TGTGCCAGTGACGACGGGTGGACGGTAGGTGGTGAGCAGTTCTTC. It yields the protein CASDDGWTVGGEQFF.

The J gene is TRBJ2-7, the V gene TRBV27; no definite D call. V was pared by 2 bases and J by 1 base, with 12 bases between. Per germline, CDR1 MNHEY and CDR2 SMNVEV (reference sequence). The CDR3 sequence is 15 residues long. The DNA for the CDR3 is TGTGCCAGCAGTTTAGGTAGGGCAATATCCTACGAGCAGTACTTC. Translated, it gives CASSLGRAISYEQYF.

This clone was seen more than once but under ten times. The chain combines TRBV10-1 with TRBJ1-5; D not certain. Germline CDR1 is WNHNN and CDR2 is SYGVQD (reference sequence). Between the trimmed V and J ends, which lost 0 bases and 11 bases, there was a span of 8 bases. This CDR3 contains 12 residues. CDR3 in DNA: TGCGCCAGCAGTGAGTCGGGCCTAGCCCAGCATTTT. It codes for CASSESGLAQHF.

V and J are TRBV5-5 and TRBJ2-1; 10 bases are shared with TRBD2. The germline V gene has CDR1 SGHKS and CDR2 YYEKEE (reference sequence). The trim removed 1 base at V and 5 bases at J, leaving 15 bases unmatched. The CDR3 extends over 19 amino acids. In DNA form, the CDR3 reads TGTGCCAGCAGCTTGATGGCGGGAACCGGGACTAGCGCAAACAATGAGCAGTTCTTC. Translated, it gives CASSLMAGTGTSANNEQFF.

This clone has a single count. The V call is TRBV27, the J call TRBJ2-5; D possibly corresponds to TRBD1 (6 bases). The CDR3 covers 15 residues. Germline CDR1 is MNHEY and CDR2 is SMNVEV (reference sequence). Trimming stripped 6 bases from V and 2 bases from J, with 16 bases between. CDR3 sequence reads: CASSPDSLRQETQYF. The CDR3 nucleotides are TGTGCCAGCAGCCCGGACAGCCTAAGACAAGAGACCCAGTACTTC.

The chain uses TRBV7-9 and TRBJ1-1; a possible D gene is TRBD1 (5 bases). The CDR3 runs to 16 residues. Germline CDR1 and CDR2: SEHNR and FQNEAQ (reference sequence). V was pared by 1 base and J by 3 bases, with 15 bases between. CDR3 in amino acids: CASSLVGRGAHTEAFF. DNA of the CDR3: TGTGCCAGCAGCTTAGTGGGGAGGGGCGCACACACTGAAGCTTTCTTT.

The J gene is TRBJ1-4, the V gene TRBV7-9; D not resolved. CDR1 is SEHNR and CDR2 is FQNEAQ in the germline V gene (reference sequence). V gave up 5 bases and J gave up 12 bases, with 13 bases separating them. This CDR3 spans 12 amino acids. CDR3 protein: CASSPTPRELFF. For the CDR3, the DNA is TGTGCCAGCAGCCCTACCCCGCGTGAACTGTTTTTT.

This rearrangement joins TRBV7-9 to TRBJ1-5, with D possibly being TRBD1 (5 bases). The V gene's germline CDR1 is SEHNR and CDR2 FQNEAQ (reference sequence). This CDR3 contains 15 residues. Trimming cost V 5 bases and J 3 bases, with 14 bases left between them. Written as DNA, the CDR3 is TGTGCCAGCAGCCACCGGGACGGCAACAATCAGCCCCAGCATTTT. This translates into CASSHRDGNNQPQHF.

V gene TRBV5-4 combines with J gene TRBJ2-3; a weak D match, TRBD2 (8 bases). The ends were cut back, 4 bases at V and 0 bases at J, with 24 bases in the middle. Per the germline V gene, CDR1 is SGHNT and CDR2 is YYREEE (reference sequence). The length of the CDR3 is 19 residues. Written as DNA, the CDR3 is TGTGCCAGCAGCCCGGGGACAGCAACCCCTAGCGGGAGCACAGATACGCAGTATTTT. This sequence encodes CASSPGTATPSGSTDTQYF. The variable domain in full, completed from reference TRBV5-4 and TRBJ2-3, reads ETGVTQSPTHLIKTRGQQVTLRCSSQSGHNTVSWYQQALGQGPQFIFQYYREEENGRGNFPPRFSGLQFPNYSSELNVNALELDDSALYLCASSPGTATPSGSTDTQYFGPGTRLTVL.

V and J are TRBV5-1 and TRBJ2-7; 10 bases map to TRBD1. Germline CDR1 is SGHRS and CDR2 is YFSETQ. This CDR3 is built from 16 residues. J gave up 3 bases and V 1 base, and 7 bases lay outside the gene matches. CDR3 residues: CASSLQSGQGYYEQYF. In nucleotides, the CDR3 is TGCGCCAGCAGCTTGCAGTCGGGACAGGGGTACTACGAGCAGTACTTC.

This chain uses TRBV5-5 with TRBJ2-7; 7 bases are shared with TRBD1. V lost 4 bases, J lost 3 bases, and 7 bases stayed unmatched. The CDR3 is made up of 14 amino acids. Per the germline V gene, CDR1 is SGHKS and CDR2 is YYEKEE (reference sequence). The CDR3 DNA sequence: TGTGCCAGCAGCGAGTCCGGGACAGACTACGAGCAGTACTTC. Protein product: CASSESGTDYEQYF.

In the case of this clone: Germline is not matched at one junction end, which may reflect a read error. The chain employs TRBV2 and TRBJ1-1; 9 nucleotides align to TRBD1. The CDR3 extends over 10 amino acids. Germline loops: CDR1 SNHLY, CDR2 FYNNEI. The CDR3, as DNA: TGTGCCAGCGGAGGACAGGGGCTTGCCTTT. Amino acid sequence: CASGGQGLAF.

The chain carries TRBV28 and TRBJ2-7; D is perhaps TRBD1 (6 bases). V dropped 4 bases and J dropped 3 bases, with 13 bases sitting between them. This CDR3 contains 14 residues. CDR1 is MDHEN and CDR2 is SYDVKM in the germline V gene. DNA for the CDR3: TGTGCCAGCAGTTCGAGACAGGTCGACTACGAGCAGTACTTC. It encodes CASSSRQVDYEQYF.

The gene calls are TRBV27 and TRBJ2-3; 8 bases map to TRBD2. Germline assignment: CDR1 MNHEY and CDR2 SMNVEV (reference sequence). This CDR3 comprises 14 residues. Trimming took 4 bases from V and 4 from J; bases not matched to a gene: 4. The chain's CDR3 is CASSSGLGADTQYF. CDR3 nucleotides: TGTGCCAGCAGTTCGGGACTAGGCGCAGATACGCAGTATTTT.

The gene calls are TRBV7-9 and TRBJ2-4, with D possibly being TRBD2 (6 bases). Germline CDR1 reads SEHNR; CDR2 reads FQNEAQ (reference sequence). The CDR3 runs 14 residues. V was clipped by 4 bases and J by 8 bases, with 15 bases between them. The CDR3 loop is CASSSGAREDIQYF. The CDR3 nucleotides are TGTGCCAGCAGCTCCGGGGCCAGGGAGGACATTCAGTACTTC.

The V and J genes are TRBV29-1 and TRBJ1-2; D is perhaps TRBD1 (5 bases). Trimming removed 7 bases at V and 4 bases at J, with 10 bases between. Germline-derived CDR1 and CDR2 are SQVTM and ANQGSEA. The length of the CDR3 is 11 residues. The CDR3 DNA is TGCAGCGACACCGACAGCTATGGCTACACCTTC. Protein product: CSDTDSYGYTF.

The chain carries TRBV10-3 and TRBJ2-1, with D uncertain. The length of the CDR3 is 14 residues. Deletions cut 11 bases from V and 8 bases from J, with 22 bases between. CDR1 ENHRY and CDR2 SYGVKD come from the germline V gene. The chain's CDR3 is CAVLETSPNYEQFF. In DNA form, the CDR3 reads TGTGCCGTCTTAGAGACTTCCCCGAATTATGAGCAGTTCTTC.

The genes are TRBV29-1 and TRBJ2-1; 8 bases map to TRBD2. With V trimmed by 3 bases and J by 5 bases, 6 bases remained unmatched. CDR1 and CDR2 (germline): SQVTM, ANQGSEA. The CDR3 is 14 residues long. The CDR3 loop reads CSVEGGAGDNEQFF. The DNA for the CDR3 is TGCAGCGTTGAGGGTGGAGCGGGGGACAATGAGCAGTTCTTC.

The gene calls are TRBV4-1 and TRBJ2-1, with 8 nucleotides matching TRBD2. The CDR3 consists of 16 residues. V was clipped by 3 bases and J by 4 bases; unmatched bases: 8. Germline loops: CDR1 MGHRA, CDR2 YSYEKL. CDR3 sequence (DNA): TGCGCCAGCAGCCAGGGAGCGGGAGCCCTATACAATGAGCAGTTCTTC. Translating gives CASSQGAGALYNEQFF.

J is TRBJ2-7 and V is TRBV4-3; TRBD2 agrees at 7 bases. The CDR3 has 13 residues. Germline loops: CDR1 LGHNA, CDR2 YSLEER. Trimming cost V 3 bases and J 5 bases; bases outside gene matches: 4. As DNA, the CDR3 is TGCGCCAGCAGCCAGACGGGAGGCGACGAGCAGTACTTC. Its translation is CASSQTGGDEQYF.

Turning to this clone: Other DNA sequences in this specimen translate into the identical CDR3. The J gene is TRBJ2-2, the V gene TRBV27; weak D call: TRBD2 (5 bases). Trimming removed 6 bases at V and 0 bases at J, with 8 bases between. Germline CDR1 is MNHEY and CDR2 is SMNVEV (reference sequence). The CDR3 extends over 14 amino acids. CDR3 DNA: TGTGCCAGCAGCCCCGGGGCGAACACCGGGGAGCTGTTTTTT. Protein product: CASSPGANTGELFF.

The V call is TRBV11-2, the J call TRBJ2-1; TRBD2 aligns across 9 bases. CDR1 is SGHAT, CDR2 FQNNGV, per germline. With 4 bases clipped from V and 5 bases from J, the junction kept 12 bases outside the gene matches. This CDR3 is built from 17 residues. CDR3 sequence: CASSSHSSGTFDNEQFF. The CDR3, as DNA: TGTGCCAGCAGCTCACATTCTAGCGGGACCTTTGACAATGAGCAGTTCTTC.

J is TRBJ1-1 and V is TRBV10-3; D remains unclear. The V and J ends lost 4 bases and 3 bases respectively, with 9 bases between them. The germline V gene has CDR1 ENHRY and CDR2 SYGVKD. The CDR3 spans 13 residues. The CDR3 here is CAISGPGDTEAFF. The CDR3 region has the DNA TGTGCCATCAGTGGTCCGGGTGACACTGAAGCTTTCTTT.

The chain has TRBV27 and TRBJ2-1; 7 nucleotides match TRBD1. Per germline, CDR1 MNHEY and CDR2 SMNVEV (reference sequence). The CDR3 length is 15 residues. The V segment lost 4 bases and the J segment 0 bases; nucleotides outside the gene matches: 3. The CDR3 DNA sequence: TGTGCCAGCAGTTCCCGGGACAGCTCCTACAATGAGCAGTTCTTC. Its protein is CASSSRDSSYNEQFF.